The source of this T cell receptor beta chain is a study of blood T cell repertoires in COVID-19. V lost 4 bases, J lost 4 bases, and 13 bases lay in between. The germline CDR1 and CDR2 sequences are SGHTA and FQGNSA. The CDR3 runs 14 residues. In the original workflow: For nucleated cells, counts were estimated from reference gene primer amplification. Generated by immunoSEQ multiplex PCR, the TCRdb table keeps only in-frame clones and is missing some. That table supplies the V and J calls and clone size; D and trimming were determined from the DNA. The sample contains fewer than 300,000 clones, roughly four fifths of which appear only once. In this sample, this clone turned up a few times.

The genes are TRBV7-2 and TRBJ1-2, with D possibly being TRBD1 (6 bases). The receptor was isolated from a man aged 40-50 years who had been exposed to COVID-19. The sample consisted of PBMCs or T cells enriched from blood (not recorded which). The CDR3 loop is CASSSARGVYGYTF. The CDR3, as DNA: TGTGCCAGCAGCTCAGCCAGGGGAGTCTATGGCTACACCTTC.